Following are 30 T cell receptor beta chains from one sample sequenced in a study of CD8 T cells in Susac syndrome. Random hexamers were used to reverse transcribe about 0.5 to 1 ug of RNA. Each CDR3 protein gets one entry after TCRdb re-called the immunoSEQ multiplex PCR reads with MiXCR. The sample has around 200,000 distinct CDR3 sequences; 95% are singletons. The sequenced sample was CD4+ T cells from PBMCs. The receptors here all came from a human donor with multiple sclerosis.

The V call is TRBV29-1, the J call TRBJ1-4; TRBD1 aligns across 7 bases. The CDR3 is made up of 13 amino acids. The V and J ends lost 6 bases and 0 bases, in that order; junction bases with no gene match: 1. From germline, CDR1 is SQVTM and CDR2 ANQGSEA. CDR3 coding DNA: TGCAGCGTCGGACAGGCAACTAATGAAAAACTGTTTTTT. It is translated as CSVGQATNEKLFF.

This clonotype was seen just once. CDR3: CSARDASNNSPLHF. The CDR3 bases are TGCAGTGCTAGAGATGCTTCCAATAATTCACCCCTCCACTTT. The rearrangement joins TRBV20-1 to TRBJ1-6; D is undetermined. Trimming took off 0 bases at V and 5 bases at J, with 8 bases between the two ends. This CDR3 has 14 amino acids. Germline V CDR1 and CDR2: DFQATT, SNEGSKA (reference sequence).

The chain links TRBV29-1 to TRBJ1-1, with D tentatively TRBD1 (5 bases). The germline V gene encodes CDR1 SQVTM and CDR2 ANQGSEA. V lost 1 base and J 3 bases, leaving 9 bases between the germline ends. The CDR3 extends over 13 amino acids. CDR3 sequence: CSVEGWGDTEAFF. As DNA, the CDR3 is TGCAGCGTTGAAGGGTGGGGGGACACTGAAGCTTTCTTT. The full variable domain, rest sourced from reference TRBV29-1 and TRBJ1-1, is SAVISQKPSRDICQRGTSLTIQCQVDSQVTMMFWYRQQPGQSLTLIATANQGSEATYESGFVIDKFPISRPNLTFSTLTVSNMSPEDSSIYLCSVEGWGDTEAFFGQGTRLTVV.

This chain links TRBV5-1 with TRBJ1-1; no clear D. This CDR3 spans 12 amino acids. Germline values: CDR1 SGHRS, CDR2 YFSETQ. The V end was cut by 4 bases, the J end by 6 bases, with 10 bases between. The chain's CDR3 is CASSRLESEAFF. CDR3 in DNA: TGCGCCAGCAGCCGCCTGGAGTCTGAAGCTTTCTTT.

The V and J genes are TRBV3-1 and TRBJ1-2; a possible D gene is TRBD1 (6 bases). This CDR3 contains 15 residues. V lost 1 base to trimming and J lost 6 bases, with 15 bases between them. Germline V CDR1 and CDR2: LGHDT, YNNKEL (reference sequence). The DNA for the CDR3 is TGTGCCAGCAGCCAAGGCTTGCAGGGGTTACATGGCTACACCTTC. Translation: CASSQGLQGLHGYTF. The variable domain in full, completed from reference TRBV3-1 and TRBJ1-2, reads DTAVSQTPKYLVTQMGNDKSIKCEQNLGHDTMYWYKQDSKKFLKIMFSYNNKELIINETVPNRFSPKSPDKAHLNLHINSLELGDSAVYFCASSQGLQGLHGYTFGSGTRLTVV.

The chain links TRBV7-9 to TRBJ1-3; no reliable D call. The V end lost 3 bases, the J end lost 0 bases, and 15 bases lay between the germline ends. The CDR3 runs to 17 residues. CDR1 SEHNR and CDR2 FQNEAQ come from the germline V gene (reference sequence). CDR3 DNA: TGTGCCAGCAGCTTCCTGGCAGATGAAGACTCTGGAAACACCATATATTTT. Protein sequence: CASSFLADEDSGNTIYF.

This clonotype appeared once. J is TRBJ2-3 and V is TRBV2; perhaps TRBD1 as D (6 bases). V lost 6 bases, J lost 11 bases, and 12 bases lay in between. The V gene's germline CDR1 is SNHLY and CDR2 FYNNEI. CDR3 size: 11 residues. This chain's CDR3 is CASRGASRQYF. DNA for the CDR3: TGTGCCAGCAGGGGGGCGTCGCGGCAGTATTTT.

The chain combines TRBV29-1 with TRBJ2-7; D uncertain. CDR1 is SQVTM, CDR2 ANQGSEA, per germline. V gave up 6 bases and J gave up 2 bases, with 8 bases separating them. CDR3 length: 11 residues. Here the CDR3 reads CSVSDTYEQYV. CDR3 DNA: TGCAGCGTCAGCGACACCTACGAGCAGTACGTC.

CDR3: CASSPRLAGGREQFF. The CDR3, as DNA: TGTGCCAGCAGCCCTCGACTAGCGGGGGGGCGCGAGCAGTTCTTC. The chain recombines TRBV7-2 with TRBJ2-1, with 14 bases matching TRBD2. The CDR3 has 15 amino acids. Germline loops: CDR1 SGHTA, CDR2 FQGNSA. V was clipped by 5 bases and J by 10 bases; unmatched bases: 7.

The chain joins TRBV29-1 to TRBJ1-1; D perhaps matches TRBD1 (5 bases). Germline V CDR1 and CDR2: SQVTM, ANQGSEA. The V end was cut by 5 bases, the J end by 1 base, with 11 bases between. This CDR3 contains 13 residues. In nucleotides, the CDR3 is TGCAGCGTTCAGAGACAGCCGAACACTGAAGCTTTCTTT. This codes for CSVQRQPNTEAFF.

This chain uses TRBV30 with TRBJ2-4, with D unresolved. The germline gives CDR1 GTSNPN, CDR2 SVGIG (reference sequence). This CDR3 is built from 11 residues. V shed 1 base and J shed 11 bases, with 9 bases lying between them. The CDR3 loop reads CAWSEGNVQYF. In DNA, the CDR3 is TGTGCCTGGAGTGAGGGTAACGTTCAGTACTTC.

The gene calls are TRBV20-1 and TRBJ2-1; D uncertain. With 2 bases removed from V and 6 bases from J, the gap between germline ends came to 2 bases. The CDR3 is 10 residues long. Looked up from germline, CDR1 is DFQATT and CDR2 is SNEGSKA (reference sequence). The DNA for the CDR3 is TGCAGTGCTAGAATCAATGAGCAGTTCTTC. Its protein is CSARINEQFF.

J is TRBJ1-2 and V is TRBV4-1; D gene uncertain. The CDR3 covers 14 residues. The V and J ends lost 2 bases and 8 bases respectively, with 15 bases between them. Germline V gene lookup returns CDR1 MGHRA and CDR2 YSYEKL. Here the CDR3 DNA reads TGCGCCAGCAGCCAAATGGACGTCCCCAAGGGCTACACCTTC. It encodes CASSQMDVPKGYTF.

This chain uses TRBV29-1 with TRBJ1-2; D is ambiguous. The germline V gene encodes CDR1 SQVTM and CDR2 ANQGSEA. Trimming removed 4 bases at V and 4 bases at J, with 10 bases between. This CDR3 is built from 12 residues. The CDR3 nucleotides read TGCAGCGTTGGTGGGGAGTTCTATGGCTACACCTTC. This codes for CSVGGEFYGYTF.

CDR3 nucleotide sequence: TGTGCCTGGAGTCCCAGGGATGAGACCCAGTACTTC. Translating gives CAWSPRDETQYF. The gene calls are TRBV30 and TRBJ2-5; TRBD1 is a possible D gene (5 bases). V shed 2 bases and J shed 5 bases, with 9 bases lying between them. Germline V gives CDR1 GTSNPN, CDR2 SVGIG (reference sequence). The CDR3 spans 12 residues.

This clonotype was counted a single time. The rearrangement joins TRBV6-6 to TRBJ2-7, with a weak D call TRBD1 (6 bases). Between the trimmed V and J ends, which lost 6 bases and 5 bases, there was a span of 14 bases. The CDR3 covers 13 residues. The germline V gene encodes CDR1 MNHNY and CDR2 SVGAGI (reference sequence). Here the CDR3 reads CASRLDRRDEQYF. CDR3 coding DNA: TGTGCCAGCAGGCTAGACAGGCGCGACGAGCAGTACTTC.

The rearrangement joins TRBV30 to TRBJ2-7, with 8 bases lining up with TRBD1. The length of the CDR3 is 15 residues. The germline V gene has CDR1 GTSNPN and CDR2 SVGIG (reference sequence). J gave up 0 bases and V 3 bases, and 7 bases lay outside the gene matches. Here the CDR3 reads CAWSAGTGTSYEQYF. CDR3 nucleotide sequence: TGTGCCTGGAGCGCGGGGACAGGTACCTCCTACGAGCAGTACTTC.

This sequence joins TRBV7-9 and TRBJ2-3; tentative D call: TRBD1 (5 bases). Trimming stripped 5 bases from V and 9 bases from J, with 15 bases between. The germline V gene has CDR1 SEHNR and CDR2 FQNEAQ (reference sequence). CDR3 size: 13 residues. CDR3 sequence (DNA): TGTGCCAGCAGCCCCAGGACACTCATAACGCAGTATTTT. This encodes CASSPRTLITQYF.

This clonotype showed up just once. The chain combines TRBV29-1 with TRBJ2-7, with 11 positions matching TRBD2. Germline loops: CDR1 SQVTM, CDR2 ANQGSEA. Germline trimming cut 5 bases from V and 2 bases from J; bases unmatched to any gene: 8. CDR3 length: 15 residues. The CDR3 reads CSVKSGLAGPYEQYF. Written as DNA, the CDR3 is TGCAGCGTTAAAAGCGGACTAGCGGGTCCCTACGAGCAGTACTTC.

The V and J genes are TRBV6-1 and TRBJ1-2, with 11 bases identical to TRBD1. Per the germline V gene, CDR1 is MNHNS and CDR2 is SASEGT. The CDR3 is made up of 15 amino acids. V lost 6 bases and J lost 4; bases outside the gene matches: 7. The CDR3 reads CASRDRGRERYGYTF. The DNA for the CDR3 is TGTGCCAGCAGGGACAGGGGGCGCGAACGCTATGGCTACACCTTC.

The V call is TRBV7-8, the J call TRBJ1-1, with D maybe TRBD1 (5 bases). Trimming shortened V by 3 bases and J by 1 base, and 12 bases separated the two germline ends. The CDR3 length is 15 residues. Germline V lookup: CDR1 SGHVS, CDR2 FQNEAQ. This CDR3 is CASSLFTGPNTEAFF. CDR3 nucleotides: TGTGCCAGCAGCTTGTTCACGGGGCCGAACACTGAAGCTTTCTTT.

The rearrangement joins TRBV7-9 to TRBJ2-3; weak D call: TRBD2 (6 bases). This CDR3 region has 16 residues. The V gene lost 4 bases and the J gene lost 0 bases, with 14 bases spanning the gap. From germline, CDR1 is SEHNR and CDR2 FQNEAQ (reference sequence). The CDR3: CASSSTRGASTDTQYF. CDR3 nucleotide sequence: TGTGCCAGCAGCTCGACTAGAGGGGCTAGCACAGATACGCAGTATTTT.

This clonotype occurred once. The chain couples TRBV6-2 or TRBV6-3 to TRBJ1-2, with TRBD1 matching 8 bases. After removal of 5 bases from V and 5 bases from J, the junction contained 10 bases not matched to a gene. The CDR3 sequence is 15 residues long. CDR1 is MNHEY, CDR2 SVGEGT, per germline. CDR3 coding DNA: TGTGCCAGCAGTCAAGTCCAGGGGGCAGAGTATGGCTACACCTTC. Encoded protein: CASSQVQGAEYGYTF.

The rearrangement links TRBV29-1 to TRBJ1-3; possible D gene TRBD1, 6 bases. The CDR3 has 14 amino acids. V was pared by 7 bases and J by 4 bases, with 17 bases between. Germline lookup yields CDR1 SQVTM and CDR2 ANQGSEA. The CDR3, as DNA: TGCAGCGCCTCGTGGGGGGCGCCGGGAAACACCATATATTTT. Amino acid sequence: CSASWGAPGNTIYF. Supplemented by reference TRBV29-1 and TRBJ1-3, the full variable domain reads SAVISQKPSRDICQRGTSLTIQCQVDSQVTMMFWYRQQPGQSLTLIATANQGSEATYESGFVIDKFPISRPNLTFSTLTVSNMSPEDSSIYLCSASWGAPGNTIYFGEGSWLTVV.

The rearrangement joins TRBV12-3 or TRBV12-4 to TRBJ2-3; D unresolved. Trimming took 8 bases from V and 6 from J, leaving 18 bases between them. There are 14 residues in the CDR3. The chain's CDR3 is CASGHGPRSDTQYF. In DNA form, the CDR3 reads TGTGCCAGCGGGCACGGGCCTCGCTCGGATACGCAGTATTTT.

This rearrangement joins TRBV24-1 to TRBJ1-2; no clear D. Germline CDR1 is KGHDR and CDR2 is SFDVKD. V was cut by 2 bases and J by 4 bases, with 10 bases left in between. This CDR3 is built from 14 residues. Here the CDR3 reads CATSDSGLSYGYTF. The CDR3 nucleotides read TGTGCCACCAGTGATTCCGGACTCTCCTATGGCTACACCTTC.

The chain combines TRBV10-3 with TRBJ2-2, with 7 bases matching TRBD1. Germline V gene lookup returns CDR1 ENHRY and CDR2 SYGVKD. V lost 10 bases, J lost 3 bases, and 8 bases stayed unmatched. This CDR3 has 14 amino acids. Written as DNA, the CDR3 is TGTGCCACTTCGAAGGGGGCGGACACCGGGGAGCTGTTTTTT. Its translation: CATSKGADTGELFF.

This CDR3 reads CASSPRGWARGGSEQETQYF. DNA of the CDR3: TGTGCCAGCAGCCCCCGAGGGTGGGCGAGGGGAGGGTCAGAACAAGAGACCCAGTACTTC. V gene TRBV9 combines with J gene TRBJ2-5; 7 positions match TRBD2. In germline, CDR1 is SGDLS, CDR2 YYNGEE. Unmatched junction bases numbered 23, after V lost 4 bases and J lost 2 bases. This CDR3 is 20 amino acids long.

The genes are TRBV20-1 and TRBJ1-6, with D possibly matching TRBD1 (5 bases). Germline assignment: CDR1 DFQATT and CDR2 SNEGSKA (reference sequence). The CDR3 is 14 amino acids. V dropped 6 bases and J dropped 9 bases, with 18 bases sitting between them. DNA of the CDR3: TGCAGTGCGACCACGGGGCAGGCCCCTTCACCCCTCCACTTT. It encodes CSATTGQAPSPLHF.

The chain is built from TRBV6-4 and TRBJ2-4, with D uncertain. The V end was cut by 7 bases, the J end by 0 bases, with 19 bases between. Germline values: CDR1 MRHNA, CDR2 SNTAGT. The CDR3 extends over 17 amino acids. The CDR3 sequence: CASNLDLGSSAKNIQYF. DNA for the CDR3: TGTGCCAGCAACCTCGATTTGGGCAGCTCAGCCAAAAACATTCAGTACTTC.